This T cell receptor (beta chain) was captured in a study of technical replicates of blood from a handful of donors (dated by TCRdb to about 2017). This clone has only a few counts. It lacks a known antigen. No base qualities exist here, and no much larger clone lies one base off it. The germline V gene provides CDR1 KGHSH and CDR2 LQKENI. V gives up 0 bases and J gives up 5 bases, and the segment between their germline ends measures 20 bases. The CDR3 sequence holds 17 residues, the cysteine and phenylalanine included. Of the read, only the CDR3 DNA is kept; its 51 bases are in frame from base 1. The library was made by the immunoSEQ multiplex PCR assay. Sourced from immuneACCESS, this table was stored by TCRdb with only in-frame sequences that have V and J called. A share of the clones is absent; for the studies checked, an unresolved V gene accounts for under half, and the remainder has no known explanation. This sample holds over 50,000 clones; approximately 86% were observed only once. Of the sample, 4% to 6% is held by the ten largest clones.

The sample taken for sequencing was PBMCs. The rearranged segments are TRBV18 and TRBJ2-7; the D gene is perhaps TRBD2, on 5 matching bases. This TCR derives from a human donor in good health. Some clones in this sample may be carry-over from other donors' samples. CDR3 protein: CASSPPLLRRNSHEQYF. The DNA sequence is given as TGTGCCAGCTCACCACCTCTTCTTCGGAGGAACAGCCACGAGCAGTACTTC. When the CDR3 is completed using the reference TRBV18 and TRBJ2-7 genes on either side, the full variable domain is NAGVMQNPRHLVRRRGQEARLRCSPMKGHSHVYWYRQLPEEGLKFMVYLQKENIIDESGMPKERFSAEFPKEGPSILRIQQVVRGDSAAYFCASSPPLLRRNSHEQYFGPGTRLTVT.